This T cell receptor (beta chain) was identified in a study of graft-versus-host responses after intestinal transplantation. Study overall: The study gave all recipients anti-thymocyte globulin induction, then tacrolimus and steroids for 2 to 3 years.

This CDR3 has 15 amino acids. Germline CDR1 and CDR2: SNHLY and FYNNEI. V was cut by 1 base and J by 4 bases, with 10 bases left in between. Comments on this clone: Its antigen is undetermined.

Findings of the study overall: Some GvH clones were seen earlier in gut or blood, suggesting intestinal origin.

Assay used: immunoSEQ multiplex PCR; TCRdb lists only in-frame clones, some missing. The data hold 80,000 to 95,000 clones, with about 93% observed a single time. This TCR derives from a human donor who received an intestinal transplant. The V call is TRBV2, the J call TRBJ2-2, with TRBD2 as a possible D gene (6 bases). Source: unstimulated CD8+ T cells sorted from spleen or lymph node cells, taken before intestinal transplant. CDR3 loop: CASSEGTIFTGELFF. Written as DNA, the CDR3 is TGTGCCAGCAGTGAAGGGACTATCTTCACCGGGGAGCTGTTTTTT. Based on the CDR3 plus reference TRBV2 and TRBJ2-2, the full variable domain is EPEVTQTPSHQVTQMGQEVILRCVPISNHLYFYWYRQILGQKVEFLVSFYNNEISEKSEIFDDQFSVERPDGSNFTLKIRSTKLEDSAMYFCASSEGTIFTGELFFGEGSRLTVL.